The next 10 T cell receptor beta chains were all read from a single sample in a study of blood T cell repertoires in COVID-19. This table comes from immunoSEQ multiplex PCR, and its TCRdb copy is limited to in-frame clones, with some not included. Of under 150,000 clones listed, roughly 79% were seen once; the top ten hold approximately 8.6%. Sequences were obtained from peripheral blood. Receptor source: a man between 50 and 59 years old with active or convalescent COVID-19.

J is TRBJ2-2 and V is TRBV10-2, with 8 nucleotides matching TRBD1. Germline V gene lookup returns CDR1 WSHSY and CDR2 SAAADI. The CDR3 has 17 residues. J was trimmed by 1 base and V by 6 bases; bases with no gene match: 10. The CDR3 DNA follows: TGCGCCAGCAGGACGACAGGGGAAAGAGGGAACACCGGGGAGCTGTTTTTT. Translating gives CASRTTGERGNTGELFF.

The chain is built from TRBV9 and TRBJ2-1; maybe TRBD2 (5 bases). The CDR3 contains 15 residues. Germline V lookup: CDR1 SGDLS, CDR2 YYNGEE. The germline V and J ends were trimmed by 0 bases and 4 bases, with 11 bases remaining between them. The CDR3 nucleotides read TGTGCCAGCAGCGTAGTCGGAGGACGGTACAATGAGCAGTTCTTC. It is translated as CASSVVGGRYNEQFF.

The V gene is TRBV19, the J gene TRBJ1-6; the match to TRBD1 covers 8 bases. Germline CDR1 and CDR2: LNHDA and SQIVND (reference sequence). The length of the CDR3 is 16 residues. The V segment lost 8 bases and the J segment 10 bases; nucleotides outside the gene matches: 16. The CDR3 DNA is TGTGCCAGTTCGAGCCTGGGACAGGTAGTGGAGTCACCCCTCCACTTT. Its translation is CASSSLGQVVESPLHF.

This chain joins TRBV10-2 and TRBJ2-2; the D gene is possibly TRBD2 (6 bases). Trimming pared 8 bases from V and 0 bases from J, leaving 10 bases between. The CDR3 covers 14 residues. Germline-derived CDR1 and CDR2 are WSHSY and SAAADI. The CDR3 DNA reads TGCGCCAGCCAGCGGGCCGCGAACACCGGGGAGCTGTTTTTT. Translated: CASQRAANTGELFF.

The gene calls are TRBV7-9 and TRBJ1-2; D may be TRBD1 (6 bases). Deletions cut 4 bases from V and 1 base from J, with 10 bases between. Per the germline V gene, CDR1 is SEHNR and CDR2 is FQNEAQ (reference sequence). The CDR3 length is 14 residues. CDR3: CASSSDRLNYGYTF. The CDR3 region has the DNA TGTGCCAGCAGCTCAGACAGGCTTAACTATGGCTACACCTTC.

This clone came up once. The J gene is TRBJ1-6, the V gene TRBV28, with TRBD1 as a possible D gene (6 bases). V dropped 6 bases and J dropped 7 bases, with 13 bases sitting between them. The CDR3 sequence is 14 residues long. Germline V gene lookup returns CDR1 MDHEN and CDR2 SYDVKM. The chain's CDR3 is CASRMGGANSPLHF. Written as DNA, the CDR3 is TGTGCCAGCAGGATGGGGGGGGCGAATTCACCCCTCCACTTT. The entire variable domain, with the rest obtained from reference TRBV28 and TRBJ1-6, is as follows: DVKVTQSSRYLVKRTGEKVFLECVQDMDHENMFWYRQDPGLGLRLIYFSYDVKMKEKGDIPEGYSVSREKKERFSLILESASTNQTSMYLCASRMGGANSPLHFGNGTRLTVT.

The chain recombines TRBV29-1 with TRBJ2-2, with 9 nucleotides matching TRBD2. Trimming at V came to 1 base and at J to 4 bases, leaving 4 bases not matched to a gene. This CDR3 comprises 15 residues. CDR1 and CDR2 from the germline V gene are SQVTM and ANQGSEA. CDR3 sequence: CSVEVAGVVTGELFF. DNA for the CDR3: TGCAGCGTTGAAGTAGCGGGAGTAGTCACCGGGGAGCTGTTTTTT.

V and J are TRBV9 and TRBJ2-1; the match to TRBD1 covers 8 bases. The CDR3 contains 14 residues. Per germline, CDR1 SGDLS and CDR2 YYNGEE. The V and J ends lost 3 bases and 8 bases, in that order; junction bases with no gene match: 7. CDR3: CASSGGTGTDEQFF. The CDR3 nucleotides are TGTGCCAGCAGCGGCGGGACAGGTACGGATGAGCAGTTCTTC.

Here the CDR3 DNA reads TGTGCCAGCAGCCCCGGGACAGGGGGCTATTCCCTCCACTTT. Encoded protein: CASSPGTGGYSLHF. This rearrangement joins TRBV7-2 to TRBJ1-6; 12 nucleotides align to TRBD1. This CDR3 has 14 residues. The trim removed 5 bases at V and 14 bases at J, leaving 7 bases unmatched. Germline lookup yields CDR1 SGHTA and CDR2 FQGNSA.

This chain connects TRBV5-3 to TRBJ2-5; the match to TRBD1 covers 7 bases. TRBV5-3 is an ORF; its function is uncertain. V shed 3 bases and J 4 bases; nucleotides not matched to a gene: 3. The CDR3 extends over 13 amino acids. CDR3 in DNA: TGTGCCAGAAGCTGGGACAGTTTAGAGACCCAGTACTTC. Translating gives CARSWDSLETQYF.